The source of this T cell receptor beta chain is a study of blood T cell repertoires in COVID-19. Overall study context: Samples representing acute and convalescent COVID-19 were sourced from the United States, Italy and Spain. Sources were T cells, B-cell-depleted T cells, or PBMCs; the material itself was cDNA or gDNA.

Authors' data handling: Amplification with reference gene primers provided the estimates of nucleated cell counts. Some clones are missing from TCRdb's copy, which holds only in-frame ones; the method was immunoSEQ multiplex PCR. That table gives V, J and clone size, and the DNA gave D and trimming. Of about 61,000 clones in the sample, around 85% are singletons; the top ten hold about 5.3%. Germline V gives CDR1 WSHSY, CDR2 SAAADI. V was pared by 4 bases and J by 3 bases, with 13 bases between. This CDR3 comprises 15 residues. J is TRBJ2-1 and V is TRBV10-2, with D maybe TRBD1 (6 bases). The source is a man aged 65 to 85 with acute or convalescent COVID-19. The sample was peripheral blood. In DNA form, the CDR3 reads TGCGCCAGCAGTGGAGGGGGAAGAAACTACAATGAGCAGTTCTTC. Residues: CASSGGGRNYNEQFF.